This T cell receptor (beta chain) was found in a study of blood T cell repertoires in COVID-19. Across the whole study: From the United States, Italy and Spain came samples of acute and convalescent COVID-19. T cells, B-cell-depleted T cells, or PBMCs supplied cDNA or gDNA.

Germline assignment: CDR1 LGHDT and CDR2 YNNKEL (reference sequence). The J segment lost 1 base and the V segment lost 1 base, leaving 4 bases of the junction unmatched. CDR3 length equals 16 residues. As processed by the authors: Nucleated cell number was recorded as an estimate derived from reference gene primer amplification. The protocol was immunoSEQ multiplex PCR, while the TCRdb copy is restricted to in-frame clones and leaves out a portion. V, J and clone size are taken as reported in that table, and D and trimming were inferred from the DNA itself. Found here are 150,000 or so clones, 85% to 90% of them singletons; the top ten hold about 5.7%.

Sequencing was done on a sample of peripheral blood. The TCR was taken from a man older than 75 with acute or convalescent COVID-19. J is TRBJ2-3 and V is TRBV3-1 (or the pseudogene TRBV3-2), with TRBD2 matching 8 bases. In DNA, the CDR3 is TGTGCCAGCAGCCAAGTGGCGGGGGGCCGCACAGATACGCAGTATTTT. Translating gives CASSQVAGGRTDTQYF.